This is a list of T cell receptor beta chains from one sample in a study of T-cell memory formation after mild COVID-19. From the 5' RACE reads, TCRdb called clonotypes with MiXCR, one entry per CDR3 protein. The repertoire consists of about 470,000 distinct CDR3 sequences, with approximately 25% occurring once and the leading ten covering around 12%. Sequenced material: PBMCs or a T cell subset sorted from them (not recorded which). The receptors derive from an adult woman who had mild COVID-19 (a few samples of this study predate the infection). Cell type and time point are not known. CDR3s include the opening cysteine and the closing phenylalanine or tryptophan. Size tells how often a clone was seen (once, few, many) or the class of an expanded clone, and some rows leave it out.

few	TRBV7-9	TRBJ1-2	CASSPPAGQGRDYGYTF
few	TRBV9	TRBJ2-7	CASSGGLADPYEQYF
few	TRBV14	TRBJ2-7	CASSQVTYEQYF
NA	TRBV24-1	TRBJ2-2	CATSAVSGRAAAGELFF
NA	TRBV27	TRBJ2-7	CASSLITGGYEQYF
NA	TRBV7-2	TRBJ2-1	CASTPSGGAVTVSSQFF
few	TRBV4-2	TRBJ2-1	CASSQDRNGRGNEQFF
NA	TRBV5-1	TRBJ2-7	CASSFDPNRGTYEQYF
many	TRBV5-1	TRBJ2-3	CASSAAGTSGSTSTDTQYF
few	TRBV27	TRBJ2-7	CASSRTSGQYEQYF
few	TRBV7-8	TRBJ2-1	CASSLAGLVQVYNEQFF
NA	TRBV7-2	TRBJ1-2	CASSSTGLLHGYTF
NA	TRBV5-6	TRBJ2-1	CASSLGGLAGVTEQFF
few	TRBV12-3/TRBV12-4	TRBJ2-7	CASSYTDTYEQYF
few	TRBV6-2/TRBV6-3	TRBJ2-7	CASRPTGFLSYEQYF
NA	TRBV5-1	TRBJ2-7	CASSREQGALDEQYF
few	TRBV6-5	TRBJ2-7	CASSSTGDRTYEQYF
NA	TRBV24-1	TRBJ2-1	CATSDSWQASSYNEQFF
many	TRBV7-2	TRBJ2-5	CASSLNAGQETQYF
many	TRBV14	TRBJ2-7	CASSQVSVGGQHF
few	TRBV7-9	TRBJ2-1	CASSLTLSYNEQFF
NA	TRBV28	TRBJ1-2	CASSLRGSSYTF
few	TRBV7-3	TRBJ2-1	CASSLKPTSGGYNEQFF
few	TRBV6-2/TRBV6-3	TRBJ2-1	CASSFLIVAEKVDEQFF
NA	TRBV12-3/TRBV12-4	TRBJ1-5	CASSLRDRADQPQHF
few	TRBV4-1	TRBJ2-3	CASSQPPPGLASDTQYF
NA	TRBV2	TRBJ1-1	CASIRRGQTEAFF
NA	TRBV20-1	TRBJ2-7	CSALRTSGGIEQYF
many	TRBV27	TRBJ2-1	CASGYGDGNNEQFF
NA	TRBV6-6	TRBJ2-7	CASSYVGGGPYEQYF
NA	TRBV11-2	TRBJ2-1	CASSTSGRAGNEQFF
few	TRBV20-1	TRBJ2-7	CSAGWEVSYEQYF
few	TRBV29-1	TRBJ2-7	CSVRDRTYEQYF
few	TRBV15	TRBJ1-1	CATSSPHRGRYTEAFF
NA	TRBV5-1	TRBJ2-3	CASSSQTGSTDTQYF
NA	TRBV7-6	TRBJ1-1	CASSYGRINTEAFF
many	TRBV7-9	TRBJ2-7	CASSVPETGSYEQYF
few	TRBV9	TRBJ2-1	CASSPSGTSGNYEQFF
once	TRBV27	TRBJ2-2	CASSELIVQNTGELFF
NA	TRBV20-1	TRBJ2-3	CSAPRGGGLTDTQYF
NA	TRBV5-6	TRBJ2-3	CASSLSAESSTDTQYF
NA	TRBV6-5	TRBJ1-2	CASSYSTGGSGYTF
NA	TRBV7-2	TRBJ2-1	CASSLERASGSVDEQFF
NA	TRBV29-1	TRBJ1-3	CSVEAGSSGNTIYF
NA	TRBV30	TRBJ2-4	CAWSGETPRSLYF
few	TRBV12-3/TRBV12-4	TRBJ2-7	CASSITGTFYEQYF
NA	TRBV5-4	TRBJ2-3	CASSLVKREEDTQYF
NA	TRBV4-2	TRBJ2-1	CASSQERREGLGYNEQFF
few	TRBV7-6	TRBJ2-1	CASSSRNYNEQFF
NA	TRBV29-1	TRBJ2-5	CSVIRDSQETQYF